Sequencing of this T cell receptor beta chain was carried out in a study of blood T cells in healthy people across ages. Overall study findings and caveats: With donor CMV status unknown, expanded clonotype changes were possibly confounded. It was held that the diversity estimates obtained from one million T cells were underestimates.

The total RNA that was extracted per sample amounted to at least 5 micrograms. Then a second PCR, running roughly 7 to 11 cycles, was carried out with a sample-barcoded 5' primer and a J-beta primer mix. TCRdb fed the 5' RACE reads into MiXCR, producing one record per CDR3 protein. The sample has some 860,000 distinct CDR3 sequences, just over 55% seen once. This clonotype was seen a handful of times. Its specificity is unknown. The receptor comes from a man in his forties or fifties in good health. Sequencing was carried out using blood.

The CDR3 spells CSTRGRGDEQFF. The CDR3 DNA is TGCAGCACTAGAGGCAGGGGGGATGAGCAGTTCTTC. The chain employs TRBV29-1 and TRBJ2-1; TRBD1 is a possible D gene (7 bases). The germline V gene has CDR1 SQVTM and CDR2 ANQGSEA. The CDR3 length is 12 residues. Trimming left V 8 bases short and J 8 bases short, with 16 bases between.